The sequence of this T cell receptor beta chain was determined in a study of cytomegalovirus exposure and HLA in healthy donors. As for this clone: What it recognizes is unknown.

CDR1 is SGHVS and CDR2 is FNYEAQ in the germline V gene. V shed 4 bases and J 5 bases; nucleotides not matched to a gene: 9. The CDR3 is made up of 16 amino acids. The PCR made use of 60 Vbeta and 13 Jbeta primers. The protocol was immunoSEQ multiplex PCR, while the TCRdb copy is restricted to in-frame clones and leaves out a portion. The sample contains some 150,000 clones, about 80% of which appear only once. Findings of the study overall: An ancestry cluster, one associated with Asian ancestry, reportedly showed fewer N-insertions than the roughly 610-donor mean in a later analysis. A later analysis associated 15,000 or so TCR beta sequences with HLA alleles at a 0.05 false discovery rate.

Sequenced input: PBMCs. The source is a male donor in good health and CMV-seronegative. The rearrangement joins TRBV7-6 to TRBJ2-1; 9 bases are a match to TRBD1. For the CDR3, the DNA is TGTGCCAGCAGCTCCCCGGGACAGGGAGCCCACAATGAGCAGTTCTTC. Translating gives CASSSPGQGAHNEQFF.